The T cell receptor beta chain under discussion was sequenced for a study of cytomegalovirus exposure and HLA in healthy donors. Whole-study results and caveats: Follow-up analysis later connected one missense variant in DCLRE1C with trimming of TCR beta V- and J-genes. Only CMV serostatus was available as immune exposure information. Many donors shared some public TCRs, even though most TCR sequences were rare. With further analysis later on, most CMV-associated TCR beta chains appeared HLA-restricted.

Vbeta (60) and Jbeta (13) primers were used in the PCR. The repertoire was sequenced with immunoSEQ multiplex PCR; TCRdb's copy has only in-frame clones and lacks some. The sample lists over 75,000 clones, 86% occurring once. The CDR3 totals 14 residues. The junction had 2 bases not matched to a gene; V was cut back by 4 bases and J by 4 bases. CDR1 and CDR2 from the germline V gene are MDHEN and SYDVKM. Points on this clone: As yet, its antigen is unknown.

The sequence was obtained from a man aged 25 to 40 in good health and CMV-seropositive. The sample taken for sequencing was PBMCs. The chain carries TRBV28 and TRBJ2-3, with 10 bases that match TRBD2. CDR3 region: CASSSAGGPDTQYF. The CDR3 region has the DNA TGTGCCAGCAGTTCAGCGGGAGGGCCAGATACGCAGTATTTT.